The T cell receptor beta chain described here comes from a study of blood T cells in healthy people across ages. For the study at large: There was about one barcoded beta molecule captured by template switching per two T cells.

CDR1 ENHRY and CDR2 SYGVKD come from the germline V gene. Trimming shortened V by 5 bases and J by 1 base, and 13 bases separated the two germline ends. There are 15 residues in the CDR3. Samples each had at least 5.5 micrograms of total RNA extracted. This clonotype was counted only a few times. Primers used in a second PCR of about 6 to 11 cycles were a sample-barcoded 5' primer and a J-beta primer mix. A template-switch adaptor that had 12 random nucleotides put a tag on each cDNA molecule. The yield of each sample was at least 3 million CDR3-containing paired-end reads. MiXCR, applied by TCRdb to the 5' RACE reads, yields one record per CDR3 protein. The sample has about 1.6 million distinct CDR3 sequences; roughly 30% are singletons.

Specimen: blood. This TCR came from a woman in her 30s in good health. The genes are TRBV10-3 and TRBJ2-3, with D maybe TRBD2 (6 bases). The DNA for the CDR3 is TGTGCCATCAGTCCGGCGGGGCTTGGCACAGATACGCAGTATTTT. Amino acids: CAISPAGLGTDTQYF.